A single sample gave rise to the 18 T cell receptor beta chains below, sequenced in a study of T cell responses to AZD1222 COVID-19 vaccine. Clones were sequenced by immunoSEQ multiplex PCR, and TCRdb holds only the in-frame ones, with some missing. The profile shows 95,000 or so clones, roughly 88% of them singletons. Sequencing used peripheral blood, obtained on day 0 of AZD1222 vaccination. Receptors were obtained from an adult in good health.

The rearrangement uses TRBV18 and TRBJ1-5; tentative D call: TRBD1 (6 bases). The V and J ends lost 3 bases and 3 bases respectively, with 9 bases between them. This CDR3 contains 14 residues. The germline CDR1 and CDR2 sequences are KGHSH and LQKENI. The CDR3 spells CASSPGHNNQPQHF. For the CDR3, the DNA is TGTGCCAGCTCACCGGGACACAACAATCAGCCCCAGCATTTT. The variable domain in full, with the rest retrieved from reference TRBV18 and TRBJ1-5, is NAGVMQNPRHLVRRRGQEARLRCSPMKGHSHVYWYRQLPEEGLKFMVYLQKENIIDESGMPKERFSAEFPKEGPSILRIQQVVRGDSAAYFCASSPGHNNQPQHFGDGTRLSIL.

CDR3 sequence reads: CASSLEQGLYTF. The CDR3 nucleotides read TGTGCCAGCAGCTTGGAACAGGGCCTCTACACCTTC. This chain joins TRBV5-4 and TRBJ1-2; possible D gene TRBD1, 6 bases. Germline V lookup: CDR1 SGHNT, CDR2 YYREEE (reference sequence). The CDR3 contains 12 residues. Between the trimmed V and J ends, which lost 0 bases and 10 bases, there was a span of 10 bases.

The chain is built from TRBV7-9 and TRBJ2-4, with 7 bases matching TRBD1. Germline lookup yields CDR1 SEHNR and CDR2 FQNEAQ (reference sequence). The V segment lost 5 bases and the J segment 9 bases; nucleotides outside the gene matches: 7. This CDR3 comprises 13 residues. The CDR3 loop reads CASSQMTGSIQYF. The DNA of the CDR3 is TGTGCCAGCAGCCAGATGACAGGGAGCATTCAGTACTTC. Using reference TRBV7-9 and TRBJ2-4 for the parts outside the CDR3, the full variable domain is DTGVSQNPRHKITKRGQNVTFRCDPISEHNRLYWYRQTLGQGPEFLTYFQNEAQLEKSRLLSDRFSAERPKGSFSTLEIQRTEQGDSAMYLCASSQMTGSIQYFGAGTRLSVL.

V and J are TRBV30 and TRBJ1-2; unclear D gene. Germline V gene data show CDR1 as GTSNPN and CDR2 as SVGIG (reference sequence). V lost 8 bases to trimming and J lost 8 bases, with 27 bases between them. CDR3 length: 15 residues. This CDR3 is CAHGTHHVATIGYTF. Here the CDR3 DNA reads TGTGCCCACGGAACGCACCACGTGGCAACTATAGGCTACACCTTC.

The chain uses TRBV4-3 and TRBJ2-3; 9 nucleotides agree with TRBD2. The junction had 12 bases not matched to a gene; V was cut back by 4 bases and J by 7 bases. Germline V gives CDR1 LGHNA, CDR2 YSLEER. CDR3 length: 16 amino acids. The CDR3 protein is CASSPNSGGPMHTQYF. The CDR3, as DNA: TGCGCCAGCAGCCCAAACAGCGGGGGGCCTATGCATACGCAGTATTTT.

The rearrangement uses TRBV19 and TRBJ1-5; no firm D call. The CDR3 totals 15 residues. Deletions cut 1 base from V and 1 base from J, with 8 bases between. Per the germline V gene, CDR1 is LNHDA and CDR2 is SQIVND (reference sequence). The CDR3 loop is CASSIAAGSNQPQHF. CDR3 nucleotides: TGTGCCAGTAGTATAGCTGCTGGGAGCAATCAGCCCCAGCATTTT.

In nucleotides, the CDR3 is TGTGCCAGCAGTGAAGCGCGGGCCGGAGGGGGAAACACCATATATTTT. Translation gives CASSEARAGGGNTIYF. The chain carries TRBV2 and TRBJ1-3; the D is unclear. With 0 bases removed from V and 4 bases from J, the gap between germline ends came to 13 bases. The CDR3 consists of 16 residues. Germline CDR1 is SNHLY and CDR2 is FYNNEI.

CDR3 protein: CASSQGGIGTSGTDTQYF. In DNA form, the CDR3 reads TGTGCCAGCAGCCAAGGTGGTATAGGGACTAGCGGCACAGATACGCAGTATTTT. This chain uses TRBV3-1 (or the pseudogene TRBV3-2) with TRBJ2-3, with TRBD2 matching over 10 bases. Trimming cost V 1 base and J 1 base; bases outside gene matches: 8. Germline V gene sequence: CDR1 LGHDT, CDR2 YNNKEL (reference sequence). The CDR3 has 18 residues.

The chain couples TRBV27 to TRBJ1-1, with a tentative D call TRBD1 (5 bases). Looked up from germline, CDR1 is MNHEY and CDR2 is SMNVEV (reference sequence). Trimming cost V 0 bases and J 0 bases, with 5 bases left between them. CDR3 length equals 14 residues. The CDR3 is CASSLSGVNTEAFF. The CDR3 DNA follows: TGTGCCAGCAGTTTATCAGGGGTGAACACTGAAGCTTTCTTT.

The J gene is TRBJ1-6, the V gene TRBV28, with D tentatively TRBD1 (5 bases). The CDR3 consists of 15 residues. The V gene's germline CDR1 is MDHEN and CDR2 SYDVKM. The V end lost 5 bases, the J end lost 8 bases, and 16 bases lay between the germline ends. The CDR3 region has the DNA TGTGCCAGCAGTCCCTCCGGGACGTTGGATTCACCCCTCCACTTT. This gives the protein CASSPSGTLDSPLHF.

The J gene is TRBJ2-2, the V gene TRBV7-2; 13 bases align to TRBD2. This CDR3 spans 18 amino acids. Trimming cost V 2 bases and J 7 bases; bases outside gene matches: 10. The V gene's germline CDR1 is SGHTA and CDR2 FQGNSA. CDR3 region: CASSLPTGTSGVYGELFF. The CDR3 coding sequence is TGTGCCAGCAGCTTACCGACCGGGACTAGCGGGGTATACGGGGAGCTGTTTTTT. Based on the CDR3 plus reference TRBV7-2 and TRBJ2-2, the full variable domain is GAGVSQSPSNKVTEKGKDVELRCDPISGHTALYWYRQSLGQGLEFLIYFQGNSAPDKSGLPSDRFSAERTGGSVSTLTIQRTQQEDSAVYLCASSLPTGTSGVYGELFFGEGSRLTVL.

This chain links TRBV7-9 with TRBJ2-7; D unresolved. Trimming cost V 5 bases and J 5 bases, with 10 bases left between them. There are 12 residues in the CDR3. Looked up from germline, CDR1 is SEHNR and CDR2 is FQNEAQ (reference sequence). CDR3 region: CASSPTGDEQYF. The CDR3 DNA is TGTGCCAGCAGCCCAACGGGCGACGAGCAGTACTTC. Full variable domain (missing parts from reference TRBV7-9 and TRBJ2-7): DTGVSQNPRHKITKRGQNVTFRCDPISEHNRLYWYRQTLGQGPEFLTYFQNEAQLEKSRLLSDRFSAERPKGSFSTLEIQRTEQGDSAMYLCASSPTGDEQYFGPGTRLTVT.

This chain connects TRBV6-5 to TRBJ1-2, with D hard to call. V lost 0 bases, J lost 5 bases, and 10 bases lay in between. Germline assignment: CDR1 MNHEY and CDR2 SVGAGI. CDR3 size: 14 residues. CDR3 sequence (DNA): TGTGCCAGCAGTTACTCGGGGAGGGAGTATGGCTACACCTTC. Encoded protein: CASSYSGREYGYTF.

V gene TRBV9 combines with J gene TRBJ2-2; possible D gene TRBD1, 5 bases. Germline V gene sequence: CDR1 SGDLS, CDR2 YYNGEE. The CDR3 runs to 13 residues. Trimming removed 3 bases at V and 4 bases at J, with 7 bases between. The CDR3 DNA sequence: TGTGCCAGCAGCGCCCAGGGCACCGGGGAGCTGTTTTTT. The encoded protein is CASSAQGTGELFF.

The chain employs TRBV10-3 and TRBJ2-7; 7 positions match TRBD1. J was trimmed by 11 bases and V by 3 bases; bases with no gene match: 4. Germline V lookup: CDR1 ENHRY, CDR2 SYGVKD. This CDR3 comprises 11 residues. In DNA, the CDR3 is TGTGCCATCAGTGAAGACAGGGAAGAGTACTTC. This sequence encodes CAISEDREEYF.

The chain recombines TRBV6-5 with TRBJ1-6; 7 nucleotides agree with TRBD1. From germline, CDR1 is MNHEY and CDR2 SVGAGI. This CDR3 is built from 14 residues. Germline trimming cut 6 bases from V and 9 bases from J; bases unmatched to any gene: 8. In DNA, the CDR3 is TGTGCCAGCAGGTCAACAGGGGTAATTTCACCCCTCCACTTT. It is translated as CASRSTGVISPLHF.

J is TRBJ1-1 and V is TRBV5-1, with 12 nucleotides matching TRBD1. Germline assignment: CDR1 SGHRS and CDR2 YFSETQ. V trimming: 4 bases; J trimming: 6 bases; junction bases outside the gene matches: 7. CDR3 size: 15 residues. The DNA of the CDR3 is TGCGCCAGCAGCCGTCCCGGGACAGGGGGCTCTGAAGCTTTCTTT. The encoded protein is CASSRPGTGGSEAFF. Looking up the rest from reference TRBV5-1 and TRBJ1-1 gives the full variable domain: KAGVTQTPRYLIKTRGQQVTLSCSPISGHRSVSWYQQTPGQGLQFLFEYFSETQRNKGNFPGRFSGRQFSNSRSEMNVSTLELGDSALYLCASSRPGTGGSEAFFGQGTRLTVV.

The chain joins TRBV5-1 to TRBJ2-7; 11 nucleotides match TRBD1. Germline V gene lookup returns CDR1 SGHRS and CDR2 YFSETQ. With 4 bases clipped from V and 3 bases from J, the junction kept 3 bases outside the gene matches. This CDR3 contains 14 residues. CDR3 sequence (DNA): TGCGCCAGCAGCCCCGGGACAGGGGGCTACGAGCAGTACTTC. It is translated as CASSPGTGGYEQYF.